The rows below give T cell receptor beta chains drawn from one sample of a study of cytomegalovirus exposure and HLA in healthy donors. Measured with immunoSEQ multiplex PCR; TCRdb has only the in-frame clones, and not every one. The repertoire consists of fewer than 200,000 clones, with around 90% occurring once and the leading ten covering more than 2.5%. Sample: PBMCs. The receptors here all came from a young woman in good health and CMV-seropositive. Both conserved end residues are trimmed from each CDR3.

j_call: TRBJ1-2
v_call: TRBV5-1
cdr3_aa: ASSLKGTGDGYT

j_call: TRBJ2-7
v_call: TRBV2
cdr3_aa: ASTPEKLAGASYEQY

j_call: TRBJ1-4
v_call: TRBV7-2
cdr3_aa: ASSSGGAYNEKLF

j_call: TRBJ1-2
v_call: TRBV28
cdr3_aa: ASSLGTPNYGYT

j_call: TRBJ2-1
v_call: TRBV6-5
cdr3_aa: ASRTAGRGNEQF

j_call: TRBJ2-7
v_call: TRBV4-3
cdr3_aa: ASSQEAGSSYEQY

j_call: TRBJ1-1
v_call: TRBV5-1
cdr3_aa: ASSLEPATDEAF

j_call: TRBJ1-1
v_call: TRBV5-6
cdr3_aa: ASSHPPGKNTEAF

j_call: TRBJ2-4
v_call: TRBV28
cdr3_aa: ASSLQVVQNIQY

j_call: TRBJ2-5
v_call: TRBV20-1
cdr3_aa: SATYGETQY

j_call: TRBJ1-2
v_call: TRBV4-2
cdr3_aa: ASSQRDSCT

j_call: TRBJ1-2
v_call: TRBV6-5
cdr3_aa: ASSYGGGHSYGYT

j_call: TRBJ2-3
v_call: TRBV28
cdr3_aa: ASSPPVTGASTDTQY

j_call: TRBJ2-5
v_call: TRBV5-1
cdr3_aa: ASSLLGSGYQETQY

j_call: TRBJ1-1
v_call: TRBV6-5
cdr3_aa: ATGVGRAAEAF

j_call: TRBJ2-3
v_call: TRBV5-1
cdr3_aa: ASSVDRPTDTQY

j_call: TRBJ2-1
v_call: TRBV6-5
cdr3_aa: ASRPSGGDEQF

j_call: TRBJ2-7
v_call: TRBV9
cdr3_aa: ASSGQGSYEQY

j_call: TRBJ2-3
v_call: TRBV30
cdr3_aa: AWSPLAPGQGITDTQY

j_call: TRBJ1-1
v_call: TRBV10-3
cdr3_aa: AGSRGGTEAF

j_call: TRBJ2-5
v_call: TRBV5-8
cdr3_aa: ASSPGLFQETQY

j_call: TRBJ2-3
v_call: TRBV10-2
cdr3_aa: ATGGLVTDTQY

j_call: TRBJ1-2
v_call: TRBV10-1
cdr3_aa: ASSENRDYGYT

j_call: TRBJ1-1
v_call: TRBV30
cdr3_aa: ASSGGMNTEAF

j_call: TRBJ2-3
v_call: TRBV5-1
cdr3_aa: ASSPLAGAADTQY

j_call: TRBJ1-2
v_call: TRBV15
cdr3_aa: ATSRDQGGPSSSYT

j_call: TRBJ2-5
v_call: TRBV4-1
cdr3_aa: ASSQGPLRTSGQETQY

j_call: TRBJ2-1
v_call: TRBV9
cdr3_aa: ASSVAGPSSYNEQF

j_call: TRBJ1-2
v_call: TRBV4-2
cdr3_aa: ASSQVGGTNYGYT

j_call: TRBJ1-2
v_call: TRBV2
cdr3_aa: ASSEWATNDYGYT

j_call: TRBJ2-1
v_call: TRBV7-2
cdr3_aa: ASSLAVSSNEQF

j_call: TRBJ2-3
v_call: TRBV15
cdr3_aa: ATSRERGLDTDTQY

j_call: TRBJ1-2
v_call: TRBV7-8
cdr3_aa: ASSLDDRGPFYGYT

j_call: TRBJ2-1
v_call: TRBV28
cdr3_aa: ASSRGTGLRNEQF

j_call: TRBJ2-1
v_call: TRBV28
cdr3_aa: ASSPYGQDYNEQF

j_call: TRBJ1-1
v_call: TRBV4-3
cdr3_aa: ASSQVSRGDIEAF

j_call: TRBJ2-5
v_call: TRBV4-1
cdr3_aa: ASSLSRDSRAQETQY

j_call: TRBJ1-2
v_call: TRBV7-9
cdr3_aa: ASSLRDTDGYT

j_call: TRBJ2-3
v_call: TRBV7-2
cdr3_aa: ASRWIREGDTQY

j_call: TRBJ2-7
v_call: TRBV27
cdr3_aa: ASTHRGPPYEQY

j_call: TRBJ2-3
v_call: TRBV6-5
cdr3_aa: ASSYRAGGSTDTQY

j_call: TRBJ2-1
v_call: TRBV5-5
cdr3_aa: ASNRDRVGTSGYNEQF

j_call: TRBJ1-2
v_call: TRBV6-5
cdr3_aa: ASSYSVLARNYGYT

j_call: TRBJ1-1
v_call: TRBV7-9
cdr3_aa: ASSVSGTGLNTEAF

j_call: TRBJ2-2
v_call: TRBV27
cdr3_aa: ASSLILTATRGELF

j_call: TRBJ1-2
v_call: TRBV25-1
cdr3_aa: ASSELASQGYT

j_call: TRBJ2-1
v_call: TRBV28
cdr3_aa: ASSFSTGDVAGDGYNEQF